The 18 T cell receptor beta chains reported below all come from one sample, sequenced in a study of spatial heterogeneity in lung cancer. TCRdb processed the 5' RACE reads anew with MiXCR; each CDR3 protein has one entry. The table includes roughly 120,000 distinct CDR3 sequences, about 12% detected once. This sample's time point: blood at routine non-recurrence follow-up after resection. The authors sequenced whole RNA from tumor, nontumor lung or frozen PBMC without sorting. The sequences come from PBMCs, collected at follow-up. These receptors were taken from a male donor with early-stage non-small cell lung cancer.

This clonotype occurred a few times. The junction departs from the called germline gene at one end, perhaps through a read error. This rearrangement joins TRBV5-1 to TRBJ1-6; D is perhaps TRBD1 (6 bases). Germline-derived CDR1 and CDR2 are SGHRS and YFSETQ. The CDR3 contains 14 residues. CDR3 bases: TGCGCCAGCACCTTGGGGACAAATAATTCACCCCTCCACTTT. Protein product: CASTLGTNNSPLHF.

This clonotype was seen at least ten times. The CDR3 DNA sequence: TGTGCCATCAGTGAGTCAGAGGGCTACGAGCAGTACTTC. It translates to CAISESEGYEQYF. The chain uses TRBV10-3 and TRBJ2-7, with a weak D call TRBD2 (5 bases). Trimming stripped 0 bases from V and 3 bases from J, with 6 bases between. CDR1 and CDR2 (germline): ENHRY, SYGVKD. The CDR3 loop spans 13 amino acids.

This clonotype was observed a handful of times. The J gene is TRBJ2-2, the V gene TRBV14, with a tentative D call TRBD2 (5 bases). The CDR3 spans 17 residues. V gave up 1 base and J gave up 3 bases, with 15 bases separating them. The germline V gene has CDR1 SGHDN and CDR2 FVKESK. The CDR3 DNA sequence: TGTGCCAGCAGCCAAGTAGCATTCCAGCGGTACACCGGGGAGCTGTTTTTT. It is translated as CASSQVAFQRYTGELFF.

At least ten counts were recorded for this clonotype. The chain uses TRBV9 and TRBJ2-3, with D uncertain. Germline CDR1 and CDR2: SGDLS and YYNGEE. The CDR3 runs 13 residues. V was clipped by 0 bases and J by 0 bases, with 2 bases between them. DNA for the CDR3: TGTGCCAGCAGCGTAGGGAGCACAGATACGCAGTATTTT. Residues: CASSVGSTDTQYF. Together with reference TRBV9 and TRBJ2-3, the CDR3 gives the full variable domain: DSGVTQTPKHLITATGQRVTLRCSPRSGDLSVYWYQQSLDQGLQFLIQYYNGEERAKGNILERFSAQQFPDLHSELNLSSLELGDSALYFCASSVGSTDTQYFGPGTRLTVL.

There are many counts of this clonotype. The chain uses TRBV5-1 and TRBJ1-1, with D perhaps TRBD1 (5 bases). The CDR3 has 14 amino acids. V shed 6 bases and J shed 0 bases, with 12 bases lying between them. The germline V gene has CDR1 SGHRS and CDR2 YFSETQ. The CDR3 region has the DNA TGCGCCAGCACCCGGCAGGGAATGAACACTGAAGCTTTCTTT. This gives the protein CASTRQGMNTEAFF.

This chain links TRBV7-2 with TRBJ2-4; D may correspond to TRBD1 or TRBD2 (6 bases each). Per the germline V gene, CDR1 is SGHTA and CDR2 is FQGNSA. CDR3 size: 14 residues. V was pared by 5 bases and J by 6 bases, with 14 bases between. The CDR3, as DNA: TGTGCCAGCAGCGCCCCAGAGGGGGGAAACATTCAGTACTTC. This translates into CASSAPEGGNIQYF. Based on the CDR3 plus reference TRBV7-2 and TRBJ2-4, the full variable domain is GAGVSQSPSNKVTEKGKDVELRCDPISGHTALYWYRQSLGQGLEFLIYFQGNSAPDKSGLPSDRFSAERTGGSVSTLTIQRTQQEDSAVYLCASSAPEGGNIQYFGAGTRLSVL.

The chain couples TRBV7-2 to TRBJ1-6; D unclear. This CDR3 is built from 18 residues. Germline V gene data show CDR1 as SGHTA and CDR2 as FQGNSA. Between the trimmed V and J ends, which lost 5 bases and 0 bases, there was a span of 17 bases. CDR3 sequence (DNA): TGTGCCAGCAGCCAGGTCCGGCAGTTCGGCTCCTATAATTCACCCCTCCACTTT. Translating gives CASSQVRQFGSYNSPLHF.

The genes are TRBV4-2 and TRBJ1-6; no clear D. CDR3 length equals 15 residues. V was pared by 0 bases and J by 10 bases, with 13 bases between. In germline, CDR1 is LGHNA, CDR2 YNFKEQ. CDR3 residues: CASSQDPSLGSPLHF. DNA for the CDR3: TGTGCCAGCAGCCAAGACCCGTCCTTGGGATCACCCCTCCACTTT.

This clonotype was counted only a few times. The CDR3 sequence: CASSLQGLQNTEAFF. The CDR3 DNA follows: TGTGCCAGCAGCTTACAAGGACTCCAGAACACTGAAGCTTTCTTT. The chain combines TRBV5-6 with TRBJ1-1; D not resolved. With 2 bases removed from V and 1 base from J, the gap between germline ends came to 12 bases. The CDR3 has 15 residues. Germline lookup yields CDR1 SGHDT and CDR2 YYEEEE.

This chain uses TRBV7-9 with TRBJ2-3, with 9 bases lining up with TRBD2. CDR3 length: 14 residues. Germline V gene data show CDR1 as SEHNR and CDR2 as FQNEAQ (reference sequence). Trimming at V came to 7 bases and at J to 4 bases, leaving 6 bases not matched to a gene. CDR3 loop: CASKLAGFPDTQYF. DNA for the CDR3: TGTGCCAGCAAACTAGCGGGTTTCCCAGATACGCAGTATTTT.

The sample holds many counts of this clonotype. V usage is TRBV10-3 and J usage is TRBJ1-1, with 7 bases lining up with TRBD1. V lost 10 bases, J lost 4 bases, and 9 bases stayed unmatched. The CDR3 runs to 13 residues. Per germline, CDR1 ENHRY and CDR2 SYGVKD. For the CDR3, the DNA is TGTGCCACCTACCAGGGGGAGGGCACTGAAGCTTTCTTT. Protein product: CATYQGEGTEAFF.

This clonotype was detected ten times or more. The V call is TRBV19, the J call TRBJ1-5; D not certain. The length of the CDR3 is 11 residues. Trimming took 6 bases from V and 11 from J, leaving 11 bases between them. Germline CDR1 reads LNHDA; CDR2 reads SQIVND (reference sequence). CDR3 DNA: TGTGCCAGTAGCCTCGCTTGGTCCCAGCATTTT. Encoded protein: CASSLAWSQHF.

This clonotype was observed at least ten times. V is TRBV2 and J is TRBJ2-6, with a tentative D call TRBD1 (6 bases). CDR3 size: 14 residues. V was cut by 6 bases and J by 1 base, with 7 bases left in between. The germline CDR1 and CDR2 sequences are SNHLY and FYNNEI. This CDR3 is CASSRGSGANVLTF. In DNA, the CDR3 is TGTGCCAGCAGCAGGGGATCTGGGGCCAACGTCCTGACTTTC.

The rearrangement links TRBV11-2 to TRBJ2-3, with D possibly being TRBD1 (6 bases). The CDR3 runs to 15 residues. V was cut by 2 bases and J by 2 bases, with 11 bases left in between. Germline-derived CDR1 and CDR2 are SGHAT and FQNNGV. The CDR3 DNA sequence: TGTGCCAGCAGCTTATGGGGGCTTAACACAGATACGCAGTATTTT. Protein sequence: CASSLWGLNTDTQYF.

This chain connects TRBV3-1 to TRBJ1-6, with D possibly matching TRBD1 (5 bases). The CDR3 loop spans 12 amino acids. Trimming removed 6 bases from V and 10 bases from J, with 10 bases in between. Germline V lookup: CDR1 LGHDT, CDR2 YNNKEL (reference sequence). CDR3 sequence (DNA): TGTGCCAGCAGTTCAGAGGGGTCACCCCTCCACTTT. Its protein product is CASSSEGSPLHF. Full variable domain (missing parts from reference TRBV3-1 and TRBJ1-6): DTAVSQTPKYLVTQMGNDKSIKCEQNLGHDTMYWYKQDSKKFLKIMFSYNNKELIINETVPNRFSPKSPDKAHLNLHINSLELGDSAVYFCASSSEGSPLHFGNGTRLTVT.

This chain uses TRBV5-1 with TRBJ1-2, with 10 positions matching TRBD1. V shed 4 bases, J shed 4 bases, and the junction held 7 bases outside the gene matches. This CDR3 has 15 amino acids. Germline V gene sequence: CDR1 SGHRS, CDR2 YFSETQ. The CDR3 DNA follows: TGCGCCAGCAGCCCGGGGACAGGGGAGAGCTATGGCTACACCTTC. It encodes CASSPGTGESYGYTF.

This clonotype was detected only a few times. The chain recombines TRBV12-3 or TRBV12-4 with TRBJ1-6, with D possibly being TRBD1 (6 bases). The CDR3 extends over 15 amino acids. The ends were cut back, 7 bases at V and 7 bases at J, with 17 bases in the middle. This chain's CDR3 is CASTRSSGVNSPLHF. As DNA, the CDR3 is TGTGCCAGCACTCGCTCGTCAGGGGTCAATTCACCCCTCCACTTT.

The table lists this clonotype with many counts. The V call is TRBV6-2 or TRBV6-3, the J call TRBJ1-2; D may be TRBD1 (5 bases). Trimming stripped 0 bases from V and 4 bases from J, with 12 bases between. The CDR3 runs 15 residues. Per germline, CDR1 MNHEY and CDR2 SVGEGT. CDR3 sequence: CASSYSGRNLYGYTF. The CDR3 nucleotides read TGTGCCAGCAGTTACTCGGGACGAAACCTCTATGGCTACACCTTC.